The TCR beta chain under discussion was sequenced for a study of cytomegalovirus exposure and HLA in healthy donors. Study-level points and caveats: Among TCR beta chains, those listed as cytomegalovirus-associated numbered approximately 150. It was reported that TCR beta sequences correctly inferred the HLA-A and HLA-B alleles for most subjects.

About this clone itself: What it binds is unknown. This CDR3 is also generated by other DNA sequences in the sample.

It was with 60 Vbeta and 13 Jbeta primers that the PCR ran. Assay used: immunoSEQ multiplex PCR; TCRdb lists only in-frame clones, some missing. The sample consists of 60,000 or so clones, more than 70% of them appearing once. The origin of this receptor is a man younger than 40 in good health and CMV-seropositive. The sample comprised PBMCs.

This CDR3 is CASSLIGGYEQYF. As DNA, the CDR3 is TGTGCCAGCAGCTTAATCGGAGGGTACGAGCAGTACTTC. V and J are TRBV7-3 and TRBJ2-7, with D possibly TRBD2 on 6 matching bases. CDR1 is SGHTA, CDR2 FQGTGA, per germline. The CDR3 consists of 13 residues. Between the trimmed V and J ends, which lost 1 base and 4 bases, there was a span of 8 bases.